A selection of T cell receptor beta chains follows, all from one sample in a study of post-analysis software for immune sequencing data. TCRdb fed the PCR reads into MiXCR, producing one record per CDR3 protein. Of 740,000 or so distinct CDR3 sequences in the sample, about 50% were seen once. The sample consisted of blood. The receptors were sampled from a girl between 10 and 17 years old with multiple sclerosis. Each CDR3 is given with its conserved first and last residue. Each record gives: clone size, CDR3 length, J gene, D gene, V gene, CDR3 DNA, CDR3 protein. D genes are given only for firm matches. Only part of the rows carry a size: once, few, many, or a class if the clone is expanded.

-,15,TRBJ1-1,-,TRBV7-8,TGTGCCAGCAGCCCCCAACAGGGTGCGAACACTGAAGCTTTCTTT,CASSPQQGANTEAFF
few,12,TRBJ2-7,-,TRBV20-1,TGCAGTGCTAGAGGACAGTCGGGCGAGCAGTACTTC,CSARGQSGEQYF
few,14,TRBJ2-5,-,TRBV29-1,TGCAGCGTCCACCGGGGTAAACGCCAAGAGACCCAGTACTTC,CSVHRGKRQETQYF
-,13,TRBJ1-2,TRBD1,TRBV5-1,TGCGCCAGCAGCTCACAGGGGGAGTATGGCTACACCTTC,CASSSQGEYGYTF
-,15,TRBJ2-1,-,TRBV7-9,TGTGCCAGCAGCCCCCGCCGTATATCCTACAATGAGCAGTTCTTC,CASSPRRISYNEQFF
-,19,TRBJ2-3,TRBD2,TRBV4-1,TGCGCCAGCAGTAAAGTATCCGGGACTAGCGGGACTAGCACAGATACGCAGTATTTT,CASSKVSGTSGTSTDTQYF
few,15,TRBJ2-7,TRBD1,TRBV5-1,TGCGCCAGCAGCTTGGAGACAGGGCCCCCCTACGAGCAGTACTTC,CASSLETGPPYEQYF
many,17,TRBJ1-6,-,TRBV7-2,TGTGCCAGCAGCCGCATCTCCGGGGGACTTCATAATTCACCCCTCCACTTT,CASSRISGGLHNSPLHF
-,12,TRBJ1-2,-,TRBV5-1,TGCGCCAGCAGCATGCTAGGGCAGGGATGCACCTTC,CASSMLGQGCTF
-,13,TRBJ1-4,-,TRBV6-5,TGTGCCAGCAGTTACCTTCAGTATGAAAAACTGTTTTTT,CASSYLQYEKLFF
-,15,TRBJ2-3,-,TRBV5-1,TGCGCCAGCAGGCAGACGGAGGGTGGCACAGATACGCAGTATTTT,CASRQTEGGTDTQYF
-,14,TRBJ2-5,-,TRBV7-2,TGTGCCAGCAGCACCGCAGGGATGCAAGAGACCCAGTACTTC,CASSTAGMQETQYF
-,14,TRBJ1-6,-,TRBV9,TGTGCCAGCTCGATCGGCTCCTATAATTCACCCCTCCACTTT,CASSIGSYNSPLHF
-,11,TRBJ2-7,-,TRBV20-1,TGCAGTGCTGATCGGAGGGGAGAGCAGTACTTC,CSADRRGEQYF
-,12,TRBJ2-5,TRBD1,TRBV29-1,TGCAGCGCCTGGACAGGGGGCGCAGAGCAGTACTTC,CSAWTGGAEQYF
few,17,TRBJ2-1,-,TRBV5-1,TGCGCCAGCAGCTTGGCCGGGACAACCTGGCGGGGCAATGAGCAGTTCTTC,CASSLAGTTWRGNEQFF
few,13,TRBJ2-7,TRBD2,TRBV20-1,TGCAGTGCTTGGACTAGCGGGAGTTCAGAGCAGTACTTC,CSAWTSGSSEQYF
-,13,TRBJ2-4,-,TRBV9,TGTGCCAGCAGCGTAGGAGGGGAAAACATTCAGTACTTC,CASSVGGENIQYF